One sample yielded the 15 T cell receptor beta chains listed below, sequenced in a study of human T cells and chemical hapten exposure. In TCRdb, the RACE reads were re-called with MiXCR into one record per CDR3 protein. Of fewer than 60,000 distinct CDR3 sequences listed, 9.3% are singletons. Time point here: patch test 1, 2 weeks after DPC sensitization. The treatment: therapeutic diphenylcyclopropenone sensitization with weekly scalp DPC. The material sequenced was whole blood, taken in connection with sensitization to the hapten diphenylcyclopropenone (DPC). Receptors were obtained from a woman aged 45-59 years with alopecia areata. Some clones in this sample may be carry-over from other donors' samples.

This clonotype was seen at least ten times. V and J are TRBV6-2 or TRBV6-3 and TRBJ1-5; tentatively, D is TRBD1 (6 bases). CDR1 is MNHEY, CDR2 SVGEGT, per germline. There are 15 residues in the CDR3. Between the trimmed V and J ends, which lost 6 bases and 1 base, there was a span of 13 bases. CDR3 in DNA: TGTGCCAGCAGCAGAAGGGGGGGGAGCAATCAGCCCCAGCATTTT. As protein: CASSRRGGSNQPQHF.

This clonotype was seen only a few times. The V call is TRBV7-9, the J call TRBJ2-4; 8 nucleotides agree with TRBD2. V gave up 5 bases and J gave up 8 bases; unmatched junction bases: 14. Germline lookup yields CDR1 SEHNR and CDR2 FQNEAQ (reference sequence). The CDR3 spans 16 residues. CDR3 coding DNA: TGTGCCAGCAGCGCATTGGGAGCGGGAGACTGGGACATTCAGTACTTC. Translating it yields CASSALGAGDWDIQYF.

The V gene is TRBV5-5, the J gene TRBJ2-1; 7 bases are shared with TRBD2. The CDR3 loop spans 14 amino acids. V dropped 4 bases and J dropped 6; count of bases not matched to a gene: 7. Germline CDR1 and CDR2: SGHKS and YYEKEE (reference sequence). The CDR3 sequence is CASSLLTSVNEQFF. The DNA of the CDR3 is TGTGCCAGCAGCCTACTTACTAGCGTCAATGAGCAGTTCTTC.

The chain joins TRBV9 to TRBJ2-1, with D possibly called TRBD1 or TRBD2 (5 bases each). CDR1 is SGDLS and CDR2 is YYNGEE in the germline V gene. The CDR3 loop spans 15 amino acids. V was shortened by 4 bases and J by 8 bases, with 19 bases between the two germline ends. CDR3 DNA sequence: TGTGCCAGCAGCCTTACTAGAGGGGTTGAGCATGAGCAGTTCTTC. Encoded protein: CASSLTRGVEHEQFF.

This clonotype was seen only a few times. In nucleotides, the CDR3 is TGTGCCAGTAGTCGCTCGAACAGGGATTCCTCCGAAGAGCAGTACTTC. Translation gives CASSRSNRDSSEEQYF. This chain joins TRBV19 and TRBJ2-7, with D tentatively TRBD1 (6 bases). In germline, CDR1 is LNHDA, CDR2 SQIVND (reference sequence). The length of the CDR3 is 16 residues. Between the trimmed V and J ends, which lost 5 bases and 7 bases, there was a span of 24 bases.

This clonotype was recorded at least ten times. The V call is TRBV4-3, the J call TRBJ1-1, with unresolved D. The CDR3 runs 12 residues. Per the germline V gene, CDR1 is LGHNA and CDR2 is YSLEER. V gave up 4 bases and J gave up 6 bases, with 9 bases separating them. DNA for the CDR3: TGCGCCAGCAGCCGAGGGTTATCTGAAGCTTTCTTT. This encodes CASSRGLSEAFF.

The sample holds many counts of this clonotype. In DNA form, the CDR3 reads TGTGCCAGCAGCCCCTACGTAATACCGGGACAGGGGTTGTCTGGGGCCAACGTCCTGACTTTC. Translating it yields CASSPYVIPGQGLSGANVLTF. The chain has TRBV7-8 and TRBJ2-6; 10 nucleotides align to TRBD1. The V segment lost 5 bases and the J segment 1 base; nucleotides outside the gene matches: 17. This CDR3 has 21 amino acids. From germline, CDR1 is SGHVS and CDR2 FQNEAQ.

This clonotype was seen many times. This chain connects TRBV7-2 to TRBJ1-4, with D hard to call. Germline assignment: CDR1 SGHTA and CDR2 FQGNSA. The CDR3 extends over 13 amino acids. Trimming left V 2 bases short and J 5 bases short, with 6 bases between. CDR3 DNA sequence: TGTGCCAGCAGCTTATCGGGCAATGAAAAACTGTTTTTT. It is translated as CASSLSGNEKLFF. The whole variable domain, remainder taken from reference TRBV7-2 and TRBJ1-4, is GAGVSQSPSNKVTEKGKDVELRCDPISGHTALYWYRQSLGQGLEFLIYFQGNSAPDKSGLPSDRFSAERTGGSVSTLTIQRTQQEDSAVYLCASSLSGNEKLFFGSGTQLSVL.

This clonotype is termed medium-sized (0.01 to 0.1%). The V call is TRBV29-1, the J call TRBJ1-1, with 7 bases aligning to TRBD1. The trim removed 3 bases at V and 4 bases at J, leaving 5 bases unmatched. The CDR3 contains 13 residues. The germline CDR1 and CDR2 sequences are SQVTM and ANQGSEA. The CDR3, as DNA: TGCAGCGTTGATCGGCAGGGGGGCACTGAAGCTTTCTTT. This gives the protein CSVDRQGGTEAFF. The full variable domain, in which reference TRBV29-1 and TRBJ1-1 provide the parts outside the CDR3, is SAVISQKPSRDICQRGTSLTIQCQVDSQVTMMFWYRQQPGQSLTLIATANQGSEATYESGFVIDKFPISRPNLTFSTLTVSNMSPEDSSIYLCSVDRQGGTEAFFGQGTRLTVV.

This clonotype was counted at least ten times. This chain links TRBV11-2 with TRBJ2-7; D is possibly TRBD1 (5 bases). The germline gives CDR1 SGHAT, CDR2 FQNNGV. This CDR3 has 14 residues. Trimming took 5 bases from V and 4 from J, leaving 15 bases between them. The CDR3 loop is CASSPGPTTYEQYF. Here the CDR3 DNA reads TGTGCCAGCAGCCCAGGGCCCACTACGTACGAGCAGTACTTC. The full variable domain, with the rest looked up from reference TRBV11-2 and TRBJ2-7, is EAGVAQSPRYKIIEKRQSVAFWCNPISGHATLYWYQQILGQGPKLLIQFQNNGVVDDSQLPKDRFSAERLKGVDSTLKIQPAKLEDSAVYLCASSPGPTTYEQYFGPGTRLTVT.

As to this clonotype: One end of the junction is discordant with germline, which a read error may explain. The chain couples TRBV3-1 to TRBJ2-5; 7 bases agree with TRBD1. Germline CDR1 LGHDT, CDR2 YNNKEL (reference sequence). The CDR3 covers 16 residues. Here the CDR3 reads CANSQSQGQNQETQYF. The DNA of the CDR3 is TGTGCCAACAGCCAATCCCAGGGACAGAACCAAGAGACCCAGTACTTC.

This clonotype was picked up many times. J is TRBJ1-2 and V is TRBV7-8, with D possibly TRBD1 on 5 matching bases. The CDR3 has 15 amino acids. The germline V and J ends were trimmed by 5 bases and 0 bases, with 13 bases remaining between them. CDR1 is SGHVS, CDR2 FQNEAQ, per germline. This chain's CDR3 is CASSRGGGTNYGYTF. The CDR3 DNA follows: TGTGCCAGCAGCCGGGGGGGAGGGACTAACTATGGCTACACCTTC.

In its sample, this clonotype was seen a few times. This chain connects TRBV2 to TRBJ2-7; 10 bases fit TRBD2. Trimming cost V 8 bases and J 6 bases; bases outside gene matches: 10. The CDR3 spans 14 residues. Germline loops: CDR1 SNHLY, CDR2 FYNNEI. The CDR3 loop reads CASRLTSGVLEQYF. In DNA, the CDR3 is TGTGCCAGCCGCCTCACTAGCGGGGTCCTCGAGCAGTACTTC. The variable domain in full, with the rest retrieved from reference TRBV2 and TRBJ2-7, is EPEVTQTPSHQVTQMGQEVILRCVPISNHLYFYWYRQILGQKVEFLVSFYNNEISEKSEIFDDQFSVERPDGSNFTLKIRSTKLEDSAMYFCASRLTSGVLEQYFGPGTRLTVT.

The chain links TRBV30 to TRBJ2-7, with 9 bases aligning to TRBD1. V shed 5 bases, J shed 5 bases, and the junction held 7 bases outside the gene matches. Germline CDR1 reads GTSNPN; CDR2 reads SVGIG (reference sequence). The CDR3 totals 13 residues. The CDR3 DNA follows: TGTGCCTGGTGCCGGGACAGGGACCACGAGCAGTACTTC. It codes for CAWCRDRDHEQYF.

This clonotype was observed many times. The rearrangement uses TRBV12-3 or TRBV12-4 and TRBJ2-5; D gene ambiguous. The V and J ends lost 5 bases and 5 bases respectively, with 9 bases between them. The CDR3 sequence is 12 residues long. The CDR3 nucleotides read TGTGCCAGCAGTCACATCCAGGAGACCCAGTACTTC. Its translation is CASSHIQETQYF.